This T cell receptor (beta chain) originates from a study of blood T cell repertoires in COVID-19. Study-level information: In each case, the material was cDNA or gDNA derived from T cells, B-cell-depleted T cells, or PBMCs.

In the source study's methods: For nucleated cells, counts were estimated from reference gene primer amplification. Some clones are missing from TCRdb's copy, which holds only in-frame ones; the method was immunoSEQ multiplex PCR. V and J calls and clone size are as listed in that table; D and trimming were resolved from the DNA. Here the sample spans about 170,000 clones, approximately 81% being singletons. The germline V gene has CDR1 DFQATT and CDR2 SNEGSKA (reference sequence). Trimming took off 4 bases at V and 2 bases at J, with 14 bases between the two ends. The CDR3 is made up of 14 amino acids.

The clonotype comes from a human donor with acute or convalescent COVID-19. The donor label of this sample is uncertain. The chain recombines TRBV20-1 with TRBJ1-2; perhaps TRBD1 as D (6 bases). Sequenced material: peripheral blood. The CDR3 DNA is TGCAGTGCTAATGACAGGTCCCTCAACTATGGCTACACCTTC. Translating gives CSANDRSLNYGYTF.